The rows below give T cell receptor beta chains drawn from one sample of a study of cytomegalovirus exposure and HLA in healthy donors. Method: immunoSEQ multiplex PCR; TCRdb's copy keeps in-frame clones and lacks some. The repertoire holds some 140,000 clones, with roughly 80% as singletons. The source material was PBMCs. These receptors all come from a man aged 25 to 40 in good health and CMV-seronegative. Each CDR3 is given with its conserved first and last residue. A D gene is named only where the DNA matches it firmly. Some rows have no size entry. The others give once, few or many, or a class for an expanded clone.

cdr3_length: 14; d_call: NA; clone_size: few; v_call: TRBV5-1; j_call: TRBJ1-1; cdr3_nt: TGCGCCAGCAGCTTGCAGGGAGGGAACACTGAAGCTTTCTTT; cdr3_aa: CASSLQGGNTEAFF
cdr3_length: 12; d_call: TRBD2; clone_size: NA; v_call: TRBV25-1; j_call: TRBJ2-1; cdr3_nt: TGTGCCAGCAGTGAAAGGCGGGAGGGTCTGTTCTTC; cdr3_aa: CASSERREGLFF
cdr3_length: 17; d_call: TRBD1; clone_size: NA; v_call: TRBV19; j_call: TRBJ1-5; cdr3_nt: TGTGCCAGTAGCTCGCCCGGGGACAGGGGGTGGAATCAGCCCCAGCATTTT; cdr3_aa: CASSSPGDRGWNQPQHF
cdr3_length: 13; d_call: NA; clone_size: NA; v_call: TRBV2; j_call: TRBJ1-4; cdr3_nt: TGTGCCAGCAAAGTACAGGGTCAGGAAAAACTGTTTTTT; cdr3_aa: CASKVQGQEKLFF
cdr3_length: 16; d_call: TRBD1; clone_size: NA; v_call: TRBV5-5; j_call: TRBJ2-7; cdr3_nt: TGTGCCAGCAGCCCGGGACAGGGAGGTCGGGCCTACGAGCAGTACTTC; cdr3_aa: CASSPGQGGRAYEQYF
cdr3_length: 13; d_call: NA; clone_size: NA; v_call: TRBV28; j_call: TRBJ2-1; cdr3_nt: TGTGCCAGCAGCATTACTAGCAACAATGAGCAGTTCTTC; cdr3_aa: CASSITSNNEQFF
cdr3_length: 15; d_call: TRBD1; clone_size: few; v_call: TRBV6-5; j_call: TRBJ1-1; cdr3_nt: TGTGCCAGCAGTTCCCCGGGACAGGGGGTCACTGAAGCTTTCTTT; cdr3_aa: CASSSPGQGVTEAFF
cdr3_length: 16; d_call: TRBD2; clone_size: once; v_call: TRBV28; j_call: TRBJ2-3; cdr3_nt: TGTGCCAGCAGTTTGTATGGCGGGGGGGGTACAGATACGCAGTATTTT; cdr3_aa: CASSLYGGGGTDTQYF
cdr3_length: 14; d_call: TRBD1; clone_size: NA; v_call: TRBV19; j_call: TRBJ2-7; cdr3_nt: TGTGCCAGTTCCGGGGGGACAGGGGACTACGAGCAGTACTTC; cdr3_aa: CASSGGTGDYEQYF
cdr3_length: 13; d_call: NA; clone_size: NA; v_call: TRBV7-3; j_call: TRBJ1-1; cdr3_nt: TGTGCCAGCAGCGCGACAGTGAACACTGAAGCTTTCTTT; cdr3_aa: CASSATVNTEAFF
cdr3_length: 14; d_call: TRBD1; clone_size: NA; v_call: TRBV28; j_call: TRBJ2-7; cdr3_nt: TGTGCCAGCAGTTTTGGGGACAGGGCCTACGAGCAGTACTTC; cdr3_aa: CASSFGDRAYEQYF
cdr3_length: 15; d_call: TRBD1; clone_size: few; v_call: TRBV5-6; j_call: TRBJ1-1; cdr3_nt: TGTGCCAGCAGCCCACTCCAGGGGGCGAGGACTGAAGCTTTCTTT; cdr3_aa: CASSPLQGARTEAFF
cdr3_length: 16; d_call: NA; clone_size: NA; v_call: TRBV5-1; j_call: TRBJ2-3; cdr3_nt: TGCGCCAGCAGCTTGGGGTCAGGGGCAGGGCAGGATACGCAGTATTTT; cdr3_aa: CASSLGSGAGQDTQYF
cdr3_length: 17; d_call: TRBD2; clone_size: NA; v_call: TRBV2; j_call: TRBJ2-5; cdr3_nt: TGTGCCAGCAGTGAAGCGCGGGGGTCGGGGCTCCAAGAGACCCAGTACTTC; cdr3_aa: CASSEARGSGLQETQYF
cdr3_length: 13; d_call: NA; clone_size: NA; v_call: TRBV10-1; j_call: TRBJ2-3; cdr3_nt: TGCGCCAGCAGCCCAGAGGCCACAGATACGCAGTATTTT; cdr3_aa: CASSPEATDTQYF
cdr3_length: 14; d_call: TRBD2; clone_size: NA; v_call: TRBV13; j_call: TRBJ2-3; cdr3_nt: TGTGCCAGCAGCGTCCGGGGGGGGACAGATACGCAGTATTTT; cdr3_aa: CASSVRGGTDTQYF
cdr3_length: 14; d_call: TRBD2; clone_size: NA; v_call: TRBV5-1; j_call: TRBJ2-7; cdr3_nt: TGCGCCAGCAGCCGGACTAGCGTCTCCTACGAGCAGTACTTC; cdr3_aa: CASSRTSVSYEQYF
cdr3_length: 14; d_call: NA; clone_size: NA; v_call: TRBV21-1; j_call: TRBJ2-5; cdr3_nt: TGTGCCAGCAGCCGGGACACCACCAAAGAGACCCAGTACTTC; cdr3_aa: CASSRDTTKETQYF
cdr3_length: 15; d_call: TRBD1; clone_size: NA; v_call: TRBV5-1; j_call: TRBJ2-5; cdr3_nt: TGCGCCAGCAGCCAAGCAGGGGGCGTAATGGGGGCCCAGTACTTC; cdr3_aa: CASSQAGGVMGAQYF
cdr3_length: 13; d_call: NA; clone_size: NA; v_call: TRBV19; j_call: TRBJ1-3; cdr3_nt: TGTGCCAGTAGTGCCGACACTGGAAACACCATATATTTT; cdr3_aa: CASSADTGNTIYF
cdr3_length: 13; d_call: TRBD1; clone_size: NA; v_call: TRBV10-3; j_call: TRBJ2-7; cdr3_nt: TGTGCCATCAGTAGGACAGGGGCGGCCGAGCAGTACTTC; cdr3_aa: CAISRTGAAEQYF
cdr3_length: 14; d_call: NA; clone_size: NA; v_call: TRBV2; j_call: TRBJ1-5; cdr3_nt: TGTGCCAGCAGTGAGGGGCAGGGTTGGCAGCCCCAGCATTTT; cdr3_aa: CASSEGQGWQPQHF
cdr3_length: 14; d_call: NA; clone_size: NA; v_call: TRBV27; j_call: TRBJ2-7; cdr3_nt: TGTGCCAGCAGTACAAGACAGAGCTCCTACGAGCAGTACTTC; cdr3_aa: CASSTRQSSYEQYF
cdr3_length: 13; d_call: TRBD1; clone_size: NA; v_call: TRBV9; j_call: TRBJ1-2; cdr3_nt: TGTGCCAGCAGCGTAAGGACAGGGGATGGCTACACCTTC; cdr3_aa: CASSVRTGDGYTF
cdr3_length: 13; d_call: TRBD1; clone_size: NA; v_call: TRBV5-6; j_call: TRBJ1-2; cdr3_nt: TGTGCCAGCAGCTTTAGGGACAGCTATGGCTACACCTTC; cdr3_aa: CASSFRDSYGYTF
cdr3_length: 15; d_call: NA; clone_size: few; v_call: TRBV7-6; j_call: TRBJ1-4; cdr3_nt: TGTGCCAGCAGCTCATCAGGGACAACTAATGAAAAACTGTTTTTT; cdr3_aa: CASSSSGTTNEKLFF
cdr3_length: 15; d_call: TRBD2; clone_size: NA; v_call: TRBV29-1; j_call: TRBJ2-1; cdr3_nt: TGCAGCGTTGAGGTCGCTAGCGGGAGTGGTTATGAGCAGTTCTTC; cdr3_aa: CSVEVASGSGYEQFF
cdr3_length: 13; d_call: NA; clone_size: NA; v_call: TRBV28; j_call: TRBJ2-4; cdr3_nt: TGTGCCAGCAGAGGGGTGGGAGGAAACATTCAGTACTTC; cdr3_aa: CASRGVGGNIQYF
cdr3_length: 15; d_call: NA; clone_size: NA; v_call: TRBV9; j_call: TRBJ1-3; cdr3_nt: TGTGCCAGCAGCGAAGGGGCGAACTCTGGAAACACCATATATTTT; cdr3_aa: CASSEGANSGNTIYF
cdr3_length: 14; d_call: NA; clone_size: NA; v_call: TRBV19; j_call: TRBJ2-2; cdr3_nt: TGTGCCAGTAGTATTGAGGTATACACCGGGGAGCTGTTTTTT; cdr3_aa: CASSIEVYTGELFF
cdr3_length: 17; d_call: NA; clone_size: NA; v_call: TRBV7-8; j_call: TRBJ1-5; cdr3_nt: TGTGCCAGCAGCTTAGAAACAGGGTTTTATAGCAATCAGCCCCAGCATTTT; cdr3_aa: CASSLETGFYSNQPQHF
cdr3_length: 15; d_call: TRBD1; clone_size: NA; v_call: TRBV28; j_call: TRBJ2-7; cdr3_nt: TGTGCCAGCAGTTTTCCGGGACAGGGGACCTACGAGCAGTACTTC; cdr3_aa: CASSFPGQGTYEQYF
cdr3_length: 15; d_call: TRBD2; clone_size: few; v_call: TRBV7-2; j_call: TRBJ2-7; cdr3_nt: TGTGCCAGCAGCTCCCCGACTAGCGGTACCTACGAGCAGTACTTC; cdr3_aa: CASSSPTSGTYEQYF
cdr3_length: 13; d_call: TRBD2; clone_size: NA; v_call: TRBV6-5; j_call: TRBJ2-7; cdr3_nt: TGTGCCAGCAGTCGGACTAGCGGCTACGAGCAGTACTTC; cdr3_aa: CASSRTSGYEQYF
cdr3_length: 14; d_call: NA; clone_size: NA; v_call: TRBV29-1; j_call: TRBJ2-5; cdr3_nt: TGCAGCGTTGAATGGGGGACTGTACAAGAGACCCAGTACTTC; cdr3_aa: CSVEWGTVQETQYF